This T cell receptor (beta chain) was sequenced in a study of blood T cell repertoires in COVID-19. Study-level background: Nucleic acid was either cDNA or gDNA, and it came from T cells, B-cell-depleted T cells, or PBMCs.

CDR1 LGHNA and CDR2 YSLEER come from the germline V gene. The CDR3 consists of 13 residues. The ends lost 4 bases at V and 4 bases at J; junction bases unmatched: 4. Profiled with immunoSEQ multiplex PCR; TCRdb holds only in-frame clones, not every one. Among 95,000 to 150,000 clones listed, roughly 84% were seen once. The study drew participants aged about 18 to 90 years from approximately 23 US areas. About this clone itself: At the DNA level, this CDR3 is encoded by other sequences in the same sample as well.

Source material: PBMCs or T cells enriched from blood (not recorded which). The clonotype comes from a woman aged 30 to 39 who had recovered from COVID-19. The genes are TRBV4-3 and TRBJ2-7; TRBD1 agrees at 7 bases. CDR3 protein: CASSPRQGYEQYF. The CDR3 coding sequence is TGCGCCAGCAGCCCTCGACAGGGTTACGAGCAGTACTTC.